The present T cell receptor (beta chain) was sequenced within a study of T cell responses to AZD1222 COVID-19 vaccine. The CDR3 is 13 residues long. Germline assignment: CDR1 MNHEY and CDR2 SVGAGI. Between the trimmed V and J ends, which lost 7 bases and 6 bases, there was a span of 15 bases. Data came from immunoSEQ multiplex PCR; TCRdb stores just in-frame clones and leaves some out. Of 90,000 to 95,000 clones listed, 86% are singletons. The rearrangement joins TRBV6-5 to TRBJ1-2; a possible D gene is TRBD1 (5 bases). This receptor was taken from an adult in good health. The sample consisted of peripheral blood, taken on day 0 of AZD1222 vaccination. In DNA form, the CDR3 reads TGTGCCAGCAAAGTCAGGGACCTCCATGGCTACACCTTC. As protein: CASKVRDLHGYTF.